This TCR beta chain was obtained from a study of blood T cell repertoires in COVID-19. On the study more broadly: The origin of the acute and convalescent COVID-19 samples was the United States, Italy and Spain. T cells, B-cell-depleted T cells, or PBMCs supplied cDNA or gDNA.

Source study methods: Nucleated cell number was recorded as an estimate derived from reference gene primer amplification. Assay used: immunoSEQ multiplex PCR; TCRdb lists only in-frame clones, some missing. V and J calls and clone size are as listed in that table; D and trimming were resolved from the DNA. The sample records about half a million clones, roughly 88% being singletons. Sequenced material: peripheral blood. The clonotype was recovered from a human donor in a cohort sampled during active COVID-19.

The CDR3 DNA sequence: TGTGCCAGCAGTGATAAGTGGGACAGACCCCCCCACGAGCAGTACTTC. It specifies CASSDKWDRPPHEQYF. This sequence joins TRBV2 and TRBJ2-7; TRBD1 agrees at 7 bases. V shed 3 bases, J shed 5 bases, and the junction held 13 bases outside the gene matches. The CDR3 length is 16 residues. The germline V gene encodes CDR1 SNHLY and CDR2 FYNNEI.